These 6 T cell receptor beta chains share one sample of origin, sequenced in a study of blood T cell repertoires in COVID-19. Repertoires were generated with immunoSEQ multiplex PCR, while TCRdb's copy carries only in-frame clones and drops some. The data contain about 350,000 clones, about 88% of them seen just once; the ten biggest clones take up under 8.5%. Sequenced: peripheral blood. These receptors came from a woman aged 55-69 years with COVID-19, enrolled during active disease.

The chain links TRBV10-1 to TRBJ2-2, with TRBD2 matching over 7 bases. The CDR3 has 15 residues. Unmatched junction bases numbered 9, after V lost 10 bases and J lost 1 base. The germline V gene has CDR1 WNHNN and CDR2 SYGVQD (reference sequence). The chain's CDR3 is CATGVGGRNTGELFF. The CDR3 nucleotides are TGCGCCACCGGGGTCGGGGGGAGGAACACCGGGGAGCTGTTTTTT.

The gene calls are TRBV2 and TRBJ1-1, with no clear D. Trimming removed 7 bases from V and 9 bases from J, with 12 bases in between. Germline CDR1 reads SNHLY; CDR2 reads FYNNEI. The CDR3 spans 11 residues. CDR3 protein: CASTPQAQAFF. The CDR3 DNA sequence: TGTGCCAGCACTCCCCAGGCGCAAGCTTTCTTT.

This chain uses TRBV23-1 with TRBJ2-7; 10 nucleotides match TRBD2. TRBV23-1 has ORF status, its function being uncertain. There are 17 residues in the CDR3. After removal of 7 bases from V and 0 bases from J, the junction contained 12 bases not matched to a gene. In nucleotides, the CDR3 is TGCGCCAGCACCCCGCCCCTCTCTAGCGGGGGCTCCTACGAGCAGTACTTC. Encoded protein: CASTPPLSSGGSYEQYF.

The chain has TRBV11-2 and TRBJ1-2; maybe TRBD1 (6 bases). The CDR3 is made up of 19 amino acids. The germline V and J ends were trimmed by 3 bases and 0 bases, with 23 bases remaining between them. In germline, CDR1 is SGHAT, CDR2 FQNNGV. The DNA for the CDR3 is TGTGCCAGCAGCTTGGGGACAAACTTAGTGGTTACTTCTAACTATGGCTACACCTTC. This encodes CASSLGTNLVVTSNYGYTF.

The gene calls are TRBV7-6 and TRBJ2-1, with TRBD2 identical over 12 bases. This CDR3 comprises 16 residues. The V gene end was trimmed by 2 bases and the J gene end by 2 bases; junction bases not matched to a gene: 1. Germline values: CDR1 SGHVS, CDR2 FNYEAQ. The CDR3 DNA follows: TGTGCCAGCAGCTTACTAGCGGGGGGGGCCTACAATGAGCAGTTCTTC. It translates to CASSLLAGGAYNEQFF.

This clone was detected only once. The V call is TRBV6-5, the J call TRBJ1-2, with 10 bases lining up with TRBD1. This CDR3 has 15 residues. Trimming at V came to 7 bases and at J to 3 bases, leaving 8 bases not matched to a gene. The germline gives CDR1 MNHEY, CDR2 SVGAGI. The CDR3, as DNA: TGTGCCAGCACACTTGGGACAGGGGATTACTATGGCTACACCTTC. It encodes CASTLGTGDYYGYTF.